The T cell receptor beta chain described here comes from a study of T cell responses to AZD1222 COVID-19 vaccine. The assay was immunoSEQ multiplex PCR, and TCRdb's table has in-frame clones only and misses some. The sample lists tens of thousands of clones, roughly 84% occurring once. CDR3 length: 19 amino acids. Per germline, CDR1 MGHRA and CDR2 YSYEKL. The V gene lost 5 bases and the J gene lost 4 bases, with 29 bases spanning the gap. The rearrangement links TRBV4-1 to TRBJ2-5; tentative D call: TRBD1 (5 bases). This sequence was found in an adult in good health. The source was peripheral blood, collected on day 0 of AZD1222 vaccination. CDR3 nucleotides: TGCGCCAGCAGCTATACCAAGTATTTCAGGGTTCTCCTGAGAGAGACCCAGTACTTC. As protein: CASSYTKYFRVLLRETQYF.